This T cell receptor (beta chain) was profiled in a study of cytomegalovirus exposure and HLA in healthy donors. The CDR3 covers 13 residues. Per germline, CDR1 WSHSY and CDR2 SAAADI. V shed 11 bases and J 3 bases; nucleotides not matched to a gene: 5. There are a few counts of this clone. 13 Jbeta primers and 60 Vbeta primers were used for the PCR. Produced via immunoSEQ multiplex PCR; TCRdb's table is partial and in-frame only. This repertoire shows 7,000 or so clones, roughly half found once; its top ten account for 5.8%. The sample comprised PBMCs. The V call is TRBV10-2, the J call TRBJ1-5; TRBD1 matches 9 bases. This receptor was obtained from a man aged 25 to 40 in good health and CMV-seropositive. The CDR3 here is CASRQGVNQPQHF. The CDR3 DNA reads as TGCGCCTCACGACAGGGGGTCAATCAGCCCCAGCATTTT.